The T cell receptor beta chain under discussion was sequenced for a study of blood T cell repertoires in COVID-19. Study information: Sources were T cells, B-cell-depleted T cells, or PBMCs; the material itself was cDNA or gDNA.

Per the authors' pipeline: Estimation of nucleated cell counts was performed using reference gene primer amplification. Assay: immunoSEQ multiplex PCR; the TCRdb copy retains only in-frame clones and omits some. That table furnishes V, J and clone size, whereas the DNA furnished D and trimming. Among about 260,000 clones listed, 88% were seen once. Per germline, CDR1 MNHEY and CDR2 SMNVEV (reference sequence). Deletions cut 0 bases from V and 4 bases from J, with 12 bases between. The CDR3 runs 15 residues. This TCR was sampled from a human donor in a cohort sampled during active COVID-19. The V call is TRBV27, the J call TRBJ1-1; the D gene is possibly TRBD1 (6 bases). Sequencing was carried out using peripheral blood. In DNA form, the CDR3 reads TGTGCCAGCAGTTTATCAGAGGGGGGGAGCACTGAAGCTTTCTTT. Residues: CASSLSEGGSTEAFF.